Below are 20 T cell receptor beta chains sequenced from a single sample in a study of blood T cell repertoires in COVID-19 (dated by TCRdb to 2018 to 2020). Libraries were prepared through the immunoSEQ multiplex PCR assay. TCRdb took this table from immuneACCESS and kept in-frame rearrangements with V and J called. Such tables lack part of the clones; where checked against another copy, unresolved V genes explain under half of the gap, and the rest is unexplained. The sample profile shows a few hundred thousand clones; around 83% of them were found once. The ten largest clones represent around 1.5% of the sample. Sequences were obtained from peripheral blood. The receptors come from a woman in her 40s who had recovered from COVID-19.

The rearrangement joins TRBV4-3 to TRBJ1-6, with TRBD1 identical over 9 bases. CDR1 is LGHNA and CDR2 is YSLEER in the germline V gene. V was clipped by 4 bases and J by 10 bases; unmatched bases: 11. CDR3 size: 16 residues. The CDR3 region has the DNA TGCGCCAGCAGCCGCAATCCTGGGACAGGGAGCTCACCCCTCCACTTT. Amino acids: CASSRNPGTGSSPLHF.

This chain links TRBV4-3 with TRBJ2-5; D is perhaps TRBD2 (5 bases). CDR1 and CDR2 from the germline V gene are LGHNA and YSLEER. The CDR3 loop spans 15 amino acids. Trimming took off 0 bases at V and 3 bases at J, with 11 bases between the two ends. CDR3 region: CASSQEGGPEETQYF. CDR3 nucleotides: TGCGCCAGCAGCCAAGAGGGCGGGCCTGAAGAGACCCAGTACTTC.

V is TRBV28 and J is TRBJ1-6; a possible D gene is TRBD1 (5 bases). CDR3 length: 16 amino acids. The germline gives CDR1 MDHEN, CDR2 SYDVKM. Trimming cost V 3 bases and J 10 bases, with 19 bases left between them. Written as DNA, the CDR3 is TGTGCCAGCAGTTTTTCCCGGGGGGGGTCTTTGTCACCCCTCCACTTT. It codes for CASSFSRGGSLSPLHF.

V is TRBV6-2 or TRBV6-3 and J is TRBJ2-1, with TRBD2 matching 8 bases. V lost 5 bases and J lost 0; bases outside the gene matches: 3. The CDR3 totals 15 residues. CDR1 is MNHEY, CDR2 SVGEGT, per germline. The CDR3 coding sequence is TGTGCCAGCAGTAAGCGGGGGCCCTCCTACAATGAGCAGTTCTTC. This encodes CASSKRGPSYNEQFF.

This CDR3 reads CASSQDGHSYSGNTIYF. In DNA, the CDR3 is TGTGCCAGCAGCCAAGATGGGCACAGCTACTCTGGAAACACCATATATTTT. This chain connects TRBV3-1 (or the pseudogene TRBV3-2) to TRBJ1-3, with D unclear. Germline CDR1 and CDR2: LGHDT and YNNKEL (reference sequence). V dropped 0 bases and J dropped 0 bases, with 12 bases sitting between them. The CDR3 is made up of 17 amino acids.

The chain carries TRBV2 and TRBJ1-2; D ambiguous. Trimming pared 3 bases from V and 2 bases from J, leaving 7 bases between. This CDR3 spans 13 amino acids. The germline V gene has CDR1 SNHLY and CDR2 FYNNEI. This chain's CDR3 is CASSDGENYGYTF. The CDR3 nucleotides are TGTGCCAGCAGTGATGGAGAGAACTATGGCTACACCTTC.

The chain employs TRBV2 and TRBJ2-1; TRBD1 aligns across 8 bases. V lost 1 base, J lost 2 bases, and 1 base stayed unmatched. The CDR3 length is 15 residues. Germline CDR1 and CDR2: SNHLY and FYNNEI. CDR3 loop: CASSEDRGAYNEQFF. The CDR3 DNA sequence: TGTGCCAGCAGTGAAGACAGGGGGGCCTACAATGAGCAGTTCTTC.

V gene TRBV7-8 combines with J gene TRBJ2-7; 10 bases agree with TRBD1. The CDR3 consists of 14 residues. The germline CDR1 and CDR2 sequences are SGHVS and FQNEAQ. Germline trimming cut 2 bases from V and 6 bases from J; bases unmatched to any gene: 4. CDR3 DNA sequence: TGTGCCAGCAGCTTACTGACAGGGGGCGGCGAGCAGTACTTC. Encoded protein: CASSLLTGGGEQYF.

The CDR3 DNA is TGTGCCACCAGCAGAGAAAAAGCAGGCGCCTACGAGCAGTACTTC. Translated: CATSREKAGAYEQYF. The chain uses TRBV15 and TRBJ2-7, with unresolved D. The CDR3 totals 15 residues. Germline lookup yields CDR1 LNHNV and CDR2 YYDKDF (reference sequence). V gave up 0 bases and J gave up 2 bases, with 11 bases separating them. The full variable domain, rest sourced from reference TRBV15 and TRBJ2-7, is DAMVIQNPRYQVTQFGKPVTLSCSQTLNHNVMYWYQQKSSQAPKLLFHYYDKDFNNEADTPDNFQSRRPNTSFCFLDIRSPGLGDTAMYLCATSREKAGAYEQYFGPGTRLTVT.

This chain uses TRBV7-6 with TRBJ2-2, with D maybe TRBD1 (6 bases). This CDR3 comprises 16 residues. Trimming left V 3 bases short and J 5 bases short, with 16 bases between. Germline V gene lookup returns CDR1 SGHVS and CDR2 FNYEAQ. The CDR3 spells CASSFSRRGETGELFF. CDR3 coding DNA: TGTGCCAGCAGCTTTAGTCGCAGGGGAGAAACCGGGGAGCTGTTTTTT.

The chain links TRBV30 to TRBJ1-5; D call uncertain. The CDR3 loop spans 13 amino acids. Per the germline V gene, CDR1 is GTSNPN and CDR2 is SVGIG (reference sequence). The V end was cut by 2 bases, the J end by 5 bases, with 10 bases between. This chain's CDR3 is CAWSRGEDQPQHF. In DNA, the CDR3 is TGTGCCTGGAGTCGGGGAGAGGATCAGCCCCAGCATTTT. The full variable domain, its missing parts supplied by reference TRBV30 and TRBJ1-5, is SQTIHQWPATLVQPVGSPLSLECTVEGTSNPNLYWYRQAAGRGLQLLFYSVGIGQISSEVPQNLSASRPQDRQFILSSKKLLLSDSGFYLCAWSRGEDQPQHFGDGTRLSIL.

V is TRBV6-4 and J is TRBJ2-3; 15 bases are a match to TRBD2. The germline CDR1 and CDR2 sequences are MRHNA and SNTAGT. This CDR3 contains 15 residues. Trimming cost V 10 bases and J 3 bases; bases outside gene matches: 5. CDR3 sequence: CATAGTSGGTDTQYF. The CDR3 bases are TGTGCCACCGCCGGGACTAGCGGGGGGACAGATACGCAGTATTTT.

This chain uses TRBV28 with TRBJ2-2; a weak D match, TRBD1 (6 bases). Germline CDR1 and CDR2: MDHEN and SYDVKM. The CDR3 runs to 13 residues. CDR3 amino acids: CVIQGPNTGELFF. The CDR3 DNA reads TGTGTGATACAGGGCCCGAACACCGGGGAGCTGTTTTTT.

The count of this clone is one. This chain links TRBV27 with TRBJ1-6, with TRBD1 identical over 9 bases. CDR3 size: 15 residues. Germline V gives CDR1 MNHEY, CDR2 SMNVEV (reference sequence). V shed 6 bases and J 8 bases; nucleotides not matched to a gene: 8. CDR3 DNA sequence: TGTGCCAGCAGCCAGACAGGGGGACCTTATTCACCCCTCCACTTT. Protein sequence: CASSQTGGPYSPLHF.

This chain uses TRBV2 with TRBJ2-5; TRBD2 matches 12 bases. The J segment lost 4 bases and the V segment lost 6 bases, leaving 3 bases of the junction unmatched. There are 14 residues in the CDR3. Germline V gene lookup returns CDR1 SNHLY and CDR2 FYNNEI. CDR3 bases: TGTGCCAGCAGAGAGGGACTAGCGGGAGAGACCCAGTACTTC. The encoded protein is CASREGLAGETQYF.

V and J are TRBV24-1 and TRBJ2-1, with D unclear. V lost 10 bases to trimming and J lost 8 bases, with 14 bases between them. Germline V gene data show CDR1 as KGHDR and CDR2 as SFDVKD. The CDR3 is made up of 12 amino acids. The CDR3, as DNA: TGTGCCACTAAAGACCCAGGCGATGAGCAGTTCTTC. This sequence encodes CATKDPGDEQFF.

V usage is TRBV2 and J usage is TRBJ2-3; 7 nucleotides agree with TRBD1. This CDR3 comprises 14 residues. The J segment lost 3 bases and the V segment lost 7 bases, leaving 7 bases of the junction unmatched. Germline V gene data show CDR1 as SNHLY and CDR2 as FYNNEI. CDR3 region: CASTPGGSTDTQYF. The CDR3 DNA sequence: TGTGCCAGCACCCCAGGGGGTTCGACAGATACGCAGTATTTT.

This clone was found a few times. This chain connects TRBV5-1 to TRBJ2-5; TRBD2 agrees at 10 bases. J was trimmed by 7 bases and V by 3 bases; bases with no gene match: 9. The length of the CDR3 is 15 residues. CDR1 and CDR2 (germline): SGHRS, YFSETQ. DNA for the CDR3: TGCGCCAGCAGCTATGGACTAGCGGACGGAGGGACCCAGTACTTC. Amino acid sequence: CASSYGLADGGTQYF.

V and J are TRBV18 and TRBJ1-4; no clear D. The CDR3 has 15 residues. V was trimmed by 6 bases and J by 0 bases, leaving 11 bases between them. Germline assignment: CDR1 KGHSH and CDR2 LQKENI. CDR3 sequence: CASSLFAPTNEKLFF. CDR3 in DNA: TGTGCCAGCTCGCTCTTTGCGCCAACTAATGAAAAACTGTTTTTT. The full variable domain, rest sourced from reference TRBV18 and TRBJ1-4, is NAGVMQNPRHLVRRRGQEARLRCSPMKGHSHVYWYRQLPEEGLKFMVYLQKENIIDESGMPKERFSAEFPKEGPSILRIQQVVRGDSAAYFCASSLFAPTNEKLFFGSGTQLSVL.

This clone was seen only a few times. This chain uses TRBV7-9 with TRBJ1-2, with 10 nucleotides matching TRBD1. With 5 bases clipped from V and 7 bases from J, the junction kept 7 bases outside the gene matches. Germline CDR1 is SEHNR and CDR2 is FQNEAQ (reference sequence). The CDR3 length is 14 residues. The CDR3 region is CASSPTGTGVGYTF. Here the CDR3 DNA reads TGTGCCAGCAGCCCCACAGGGACAGGGGTTGGCTACACCTTC.